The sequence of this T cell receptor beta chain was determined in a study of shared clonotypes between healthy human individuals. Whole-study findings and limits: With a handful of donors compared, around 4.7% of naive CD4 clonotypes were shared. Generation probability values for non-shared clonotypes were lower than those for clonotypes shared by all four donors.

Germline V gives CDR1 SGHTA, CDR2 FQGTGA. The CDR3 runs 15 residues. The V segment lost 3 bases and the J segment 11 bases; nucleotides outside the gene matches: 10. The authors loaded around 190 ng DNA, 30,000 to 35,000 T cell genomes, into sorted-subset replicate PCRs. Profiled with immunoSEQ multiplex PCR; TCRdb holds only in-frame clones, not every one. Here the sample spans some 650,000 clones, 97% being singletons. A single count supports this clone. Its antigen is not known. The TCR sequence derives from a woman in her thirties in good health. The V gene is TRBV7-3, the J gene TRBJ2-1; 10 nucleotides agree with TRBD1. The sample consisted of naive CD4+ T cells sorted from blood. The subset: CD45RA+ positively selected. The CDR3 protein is CASSFTGTGEMKQFF. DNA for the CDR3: TGTGCCAGCAGCTTCACCGGGACAGGGGAGATGAAGCAGTTCTTC.